The following is a TCR beta chain sequence with its context. The antigen is not known. This CDR3 is 14 amino acids long. V was trimmed by 1 base and J by 8 bases, leaving 12 bases between them. In germline, CDR1 is LGHNA, CDR2 YSLEER. This specimen belongs to a study of cytotoxic CD8 clonotypes in ibrutinib-treated CLL. About the research overall: Responses comprised about 24 partial and 2 complete; at median roughly 70 months, 14 remained remitted and roughly twelve progressed. The sample average was about 280,000 productive templates and roughly 94,000 productive rearrangements.

Study conclusions and caveats: Measured clonality at baseline was greater than in age-matched healthy donors and tracked with circulating CD8+ T-cell counts.

Profiling relied on immunoSEQ multiplex PCR, and the TCRdb table lists in-frame clones only, not all of them. The table has about 130,000 clones, 75% to 85% seen once; the top ten hold about 13%. The chain combines TRBV4-3 with TRBJ1-3; D is undetermined. Sample: PBMCs, taken after 12 months of ibrutinib treatment. The TCR comes from a human donor with chronic lymphocytic leukemia. The chain's CDR3 is CASSQASLRDTIYF. The CDR3 DNA reads TGCGCCAGCAGCCAAGCGAGCCTTAGGGACACCATATATTTT.